This entry lists 13 T cell receptor beta chains sequenced from one sample in a study of blood T cell repertoires in COVID-19. This table comes from immunoSEQ multiplex PCR, and its TCRdb copy is limited to in-frame clones, with some not included. The sample records 150,000 to 200,000 clones, approximately 90% being singletons. The sequenced sample consisted of peripheral blood. These receptors came from a man aged 60-69 years with acute or convalescent COVID-19.

The chain recombines TRBV25-1 with TRBJ2-7; D is perhaps TRBD1 (5 bases). Between the trimmed V and J ends, which lost 2 bases and 0 bases, there was a span of 17 bases. This CDR3 has 17 amino acids. CDR1 and CDR2 from the germline V gene are MGHDK and SYGVNS. As DNA, the CDR3 is TGTGCCAGCAGTGAACCCCCAGGGAAGGGTCCCTCCTACGAGCAGTACTTC. Translation gives CASSEPPGKGPSYEQYF.

This clone was seen a handful of times. The chain couples TRBV13 to TRBJ1-2; the D gene is possibly TRBD1 (6 bases). This CDR3 contains 15 residues. Trimming cost V 5 bases and J 1 base, with 14 bases left between them. Germline V gene lookup returns CDR1 PRHDT and CDR2 FYEKMQ (reference sequence). The CDR3 DNA is TGTGCCAGCAGCACCCGGACAGTCATTAACTATGGCTACACCTTC. This encodes CASSTRTVINYGYTF.

The rearrangement uses TRBV6-5 and TRBJ1-2; 7 bases align to TRBD1. CDR1 MNHEY and CDR2 SVGAGI come from the germline V gene. CDR3 size: 13 residues. J was trimmed by 6 bases and V by 9 bases; bases with no gene match: 10. CDR3 amino acids: CASLDRAGHGYTF. CDR3 DNA: TGTGCCAGTTTAGACAGGGCCGGCCATGGCTACACCTTC.

This chain joins TRBV30 and TRBJ1-2, with 7 bases identical to TRBD1. There are 14 residues in the CDR3. CDR1 is GTSNPN, CDR2 SVGIG, per germline (reference sequence). V lost 3 bases to trimming and J lost 7 bases; unmatched junction nucleotides: 11. The CDR3 sequence: CAWSWGQKRRGYTF. DNA for the CDR3: TGTGCCTGGAGCTGGGGACAGAAGCGACGTGGCTACACCTTC.

To note about this clone: The sample carries other DNA sequences with the same CDR3. The chain has TRBV5-4 and TRBJ1-2; D is unclear. The germline V gene encodes CDR1 SGHNT and CDR2 YYREEE (reference sequence). CDR3 length: 13 residues. Trimming removed 4 bases from V and 2 bases from J, with 9 bases in between. This CDR3 reads CASSPEANYGYTF. As DNA, the CDR3 is TGTGCCAGCAGCCCGGAGGCAAACTATGGCTACACCTTC.

The chain employs TRBV5-1 and TRBJ2-3, with 11 bases that match TRBD1. Germline CDR1 is SGHRS and CDR2 is YFSETQ. With V trimmed by 0 bases and J by 4 bases, 4 bases remained unmatched. This CDR3 contains 16 residues. This CDR3 is CASSLGSGQGADTQYF. In nucleotides, the CDR3 is TGCGCCAGCAGCTTGGGGTCGGGACAGGGGGCAGATACGCAGTATTTT.

This chain joins TRBV7-9 and TRBJ1-1; a weak D match, TRBD1 (6 bases). CDR3 length: 14 amino acids. CDR1 SEHNR and CDR2 FQNEAQ come from the germline V gene (reference sequence). V lost 1 base and J 4 bases, leaving 10 bases between the germline ends. The CDR3 DNA sequence: TGTGCCAGCAGCTTAGGGAGACAGGCCACTGAAGCTTTCTTT. This encodes CASSLGRQATEAFF.

The chain has TRBV3-1 (or the pseudogene TRBV3-2) and TRBJ1-1; D might be TRBD1 (5 bases). V lost 1 base and J 5 bases, leaving 14 bases between the germline ends. Germline CDR1 reads LGHDT; CDR2 reads YNNKEL (reference sequence). This CDR3 is 15 amino acids long. The CDR3 bases are TGTGCCAGCAGCCAAGGTTGGCAGGGTGGGACTGAAGCTTTCTTT. Its protein product is CASSQGWQGGTEAFF.

The chain has TRBV19 and TRBJ1-1, with D uncertain. Per germline, CDR1 LNHDA and CDR2 SQIVND (reference sequence). The CDR3 loop spans 15 amino acids. Deletions cut 1 base from V and 1 base from J, with 10 bases between. The CDR3 nucleotides are TGTGCCAGTAGTATAGCTGAATGGCCGAACACTGAAGCTTTCTTT. It yields the protein CASSIAEWPNTEAFF.

The CDR3 DNA sequence: TGTGCCAGCACTCCCGGGAGCTCCTATAATTCACCCCTCCACTTT. Protein: CASTPGSSYNSPLHF. The chain uses TRBV27 and TRBJ1-6; D is ambiguous. Trimming stripped 7 bases from V and 0 bases from J, with 10 bases between. CDR1 and CDR2 (germline): MNHEY, SMNVEV (reference sequence). The CDR3 extends over 15 amino acids.

The chain carries TRBV7-9 and TRBJ1-2; 7 bases match TRBD1. The CDR3 has 12 amino acids. CDR1 SEHNR and CDR2 FQNEAQ come from the germline V gene (reference sequence). V lost 5 bases and J lost 7; bases outside the gene matches: 4. The CDR3 DNA follows: TGTGCCAGCAGCGAGACAGGGCCTGGCTACACCTTC. This translates into CASSETGPGYTF.

Notes on this clone: Other DNA sequences in this specimen translate into the identical CDR3. V usage is TRBV30 and J usage is TRBJ1-1; a weak D match, TRBD1 (5 bases). CDR3 size: 12 residues. V was clipped by 0 bases and J by 5 bases, with 7 bases between them. Germline V gene data show CDR1 as GTSNPN and CDR2 as SVGIG (reference sequence). The CDR3 coding sequence is TGTGCCTGGAGTGTGCAGGGAACTGAAGCTTTCTTT. Translating gives CAWSVQGTEAFF.

This chain connects TRBV18 to TRBJ1-5; no firm D call. The length of the CDR3 is 13 residues. V was clipped by 2 bases and J by 5 bases, with 7 bases between them. From germline, CDR1 is KGHSH and CDR2 LQKENI. The CDR3 sequence is CASSPAPDQPQHF. The CDR3 nucleotides read TGTGCCAGCTCACCAGCCCCGGATCAGCCCCAGCATTTT.